This record concerns one T cell receptor beta chain sequence. The target antigen is unknown. PCR primers comprised 60 Vbeta and 13 Jbeta primers. The assay was immunoSEQ multiplex PCR, and TCRdb's table has in-frame clones only and misses some. The sample yields around 64,000 clones, 80% to 90% seen once. V dropped 4 bases and J dropped 3 bases, with 14 bases sitting between them. The length of the CDR3 is 15 residues. Germline V gives CDR1 LNHNV, CDR2 YYDKDF (reference sequence). These data come from a study of cytomegalovirus exposure and HLA in healthy donors. Findings and caveats of the study: In an earlier analysis, most TCR beta V segments were productive about 87% or about 30% of the time. Later, an analysis showed that TCR beta chains associated with HLA were more clonally expanded than others that were equally common. According to a later analysis, donors in an Asian-associated ancestry cluster reportedly had fewer N-insertions than the approximately 620-donor mean. The listing of roughly 160 TCR beta chains classed them as cytomegalovirus-associated.

Sequencing input: PBMCs. The TCR was taken from a woman aged 25 to 39 in good health and CMV-seropositive. The chain couples TRBV15 to TRBJ2-3; D possibly corresponds to TRBD2 (5 bases). The CDR3 DNA is TGTGCCACCAGCATCCAGAGGGTGTCGACAGATACGCAGTATTTT. Translation gives CATSIQRVSTDTQYF.